These T cell receptor beta chains were read from a single sample in a study of regulatory T cells in long-lasting Graves disease. MiXCR, applied by TCRdb to the multiplex PCR reads, yields one record per CDR3 protein. The sample consists of 350,000 to 500,000 distinct CDR3 sequences, 14% of them appearing once. These same records also appear under a second study, on T cells in Graves' hyperthyroidism and ophthalmopathy.

Sequenced material: peripheral blood mononuclear cells (PBMCs), taken at new diagnosis, from a patient treated with antithyroid drugs. These receptors all stem from a woman aged 45-59 years with Graves disease. Each CDR3 is given with its conserved first and last residue. D genes are given only for firm matches. Size is stated for part of the rows, as once, few or many counts, or as a class when the clone is expanded.

>TRBJ2-1|many|-|TRBV2
CASRTPKEDYNEQFF
TGTGCCAGCAGAACACCGAAAGAGGATTACAATGAGCAGTTCTTC
>TRBJ2-5|many|TRBD2|TRBV2
CASRPLLAEETQYF
TGTGCCAGCAGGCCTCTCCTAGCGGAAGAGACCCAGTACTTC
>TRBJ2-7|few|-|TRBV4-2
CASSHEAESGLYEQYF
TGTGCCAGCAGCCACGAGGCCGAAAGCGGCCTCTACGAGCAGTACTTC
>TRBJ2-3|many|TRBD2|TRBV11-2
CASSLDGWDYNTDTQYF
TGTGCCAGCAGCTTAGATGGCTGGGACTATAACACAGATACGCAGTATTTT
>TRBJ2-7|few|-|TRBV30
CAWRGGPYEQYF
TGTGCCTGGAGAGGAGGACCCTACGAGCAGTACTTC
>TRBJ2-7|few|-|TRBV30
CAWSLAQPYEQYF
TGTGCCTGGAGTCTAGCGCAACCCTACGAGCAGTACTTC
>TRBJ1-5|-|-|TRBV20-1
CSAEGGGQPQHF
TGCAGTGCCGAGGGGGGGGGACAGCCCCAGCATTTT
>TRBJ2-2|few|-|TRBV6-1
CASNKGHSGELFF
TGTGCCAGCAATAAGGGACACTCCGGGGAGCTGTTTTTT
>TRBJ2-3|many|TRBD2|TRBV2
CASSGLAGTTDTQYF
TGTGCCAGCAGTGGACTAGCGGGGACCACAGATACGCAGTATTTT
>TRBJ2-1|many|-|TRBV11-2
CASSLMTIRYNEQFF
TGTGCCAGCAGCTTAATGACAATAAGATACAATGAGCAGTTCTTC
>TRBJ2-1|once|-|TRBV2
CASIWSEQFF
TGTGCCAGCATATGGAGTGAGCAGTTCTTC